The 27 T cell receptor beta chains below all came from one sample that was sequenced in a study of shared clonotypes between healthy human individuals. The method was immunoSEQ multiplex PCR; TCRdb's version includes in-frame clones alone and lacks a portion of them. The repertoire holds approximately 1,500,000 clones, with approximately 98% as singletons. Input material: naive CD4+ T cells sorted from blood. The subset here: CD45RA+ positively selected. The receptor set was obtained from a man younger than 40 in good health.

This chain links TRBV28 with TRBJ1-5; unclear D gene. The CDR3 extends over 15 amino acids. The ends were cut back, 1 base at V and 3 bases at J, with 10 bases in the middle. CDR1 and CDR2 (germline): MDHEN, SYDVKM. The DNA of the CDR3 is TGTGCCAGCAGTTTATCTGGCAGCTTCAATCAGCCCCAGCATTTT. The encoded protein is CASSLSGSFNQPQHF.

The rearrangement joins TRBV9 to TRBJ2-1, with TRBD1 matching over 7 bases. This CDR3 has 18 amino acids. The V gene end was trimmed by 0 bases and the J gene end by 5 bases; junction bases not matched to a gene: 14. CDR1 SGDLS and CDR2 YYNGEE come from the germline V gene. The CDR3 nucleotides are TGTGCCAGCAGCGTAGGCTCGCATCAGACAGGGAGCCACAATGAGCAGTTCTTC. Its protein is CASSVGSHQTGSHNEQFF. The whole variable domain, remainder taken from reference TRBV9 and TRBJ2-1, is DSGVTQTPKHLITATGQRVTLRCSPRSGDLSVYWYQQSLDQGLQFLIQYYNGEERAKGNILERFSAQQFPDLHSELNLSSLELGDSALYFCASSVGSHQTGSHNEQFFGPGTRLTVL.

V is TRBV30 and J is TRBJ2-7; D is ambiguous. CDR1 and CDR2 (germline): GTSNPN, SVGIG (reference sequence). There are 13 residues in the CDR3. Trimming removed 2 bases at V and 2 bases at J, with 10 bases between. This chain's CDR3 is CAWSLLSTYEQYF. Here the CDR3 DNA reads TGTGCCTGGAGTCTCCTTTCTACCTACGAGCAGTACTTC.

DNA of the CDR3: TGTGCCAGCAGCTTTACCGGGACAGACCTAGAGACCCAGTACTTC. This codes for CASSFTGTDLETQYF. J is TRBJ2-5 and V is TRBV5-5; 7 bases line up with TRBD1. CDR1 is SGHKS and CDR2 is YYEKEE in the germline V gene (reference sequence). The CDR3 covers 15 residues. Trimming took 2 bases from V and 4 from J; bases not matched to a gene: 8.

The gene calls are TRBV23-1 and TRBJ1-2; D is undetermined. TRBV23-1 is sorted into the ORF group, with uncertain function. V lost 0 bases, J lost 8 bases, and 4 bases lay in between. The CDR3 spans 11 residues. DNA of the CDR3: TGCGCCAGCAGTCAATCGGGAGGCTACACCTTC. Protein product: CASSQSGGYTF.

The chain links TRBV2 to TRBJ2-1; TRBD2 agrees at 7 bases. The CDR3 is 14 residues long. The V gene end was trimmed by 6 bases and the J gene end by 3 bases; junction bases not matched to a gene: 5. CDR1 and CDR2 (germline): SNHLY, FYNNEI. The CDR3 DNA reads TGTGCCAGCAGGCGGGAGAATGTCTACAATGAGCAGTTCTTC. It is translated as CASRRENVYNEQFF. Together with reference TRBV2 and TRBJ2-1, the CDR3 gives the full variable domain: EPEVTQTPSHQVTQMGQEVILRCVPISNHLYFYWYRQILGQKVEFLVSFYNNEISEKSEIFDDQFSVERPDGSNFTLKIRSTKLEDSAMYFCASRRENVYNEQFFGPGTRLTVL.

The J gene is TRBJ2-5, the V gene TRBV11-3; D possibly uses TRBD1 or TRBD2 (5 bases each). In germline, CDR1 is SGHNT, CDR2 YENEEA. V was clipped by 5 bases and J by 5 bases, with 18 bases between them. The CDR3 runs 15 residues. CDR3 region: CASSPRGASGETQYF. The CDR3 nucleotides read TGTGCCAGCAGCCCCCGAGGGGCTTCAGGGGAGACCCAGTACTTC.

This chain uses TRBV28 with TRBJ2-2; D may correspond to TRBD1 or TRBD2 (5 bases each). The CDR3 extends over 16 amino acids. The V gene lost 5 bases and the J gene lost 6 bases, with 19 bases spanning the gap. Germline CDR1 MDHEN, CDR2 SYDVKM. The chain's CDR3 is CASSPLGPGGSGELFF. In DNA, the CDR3 is TGTGCCAGCAGTCCACTTGGCCCTGGGGGATCCGGGGAGCTGTTTTTT.

The chain recombines TRBV19 with TRBJ1-1, with D tentatively TRBD1 (5 bases). Germline lookup yields CDR1 LNHDA and CDR2 SQIVND (reference sequence). The CDR3 runs 13 residues. V lost 4 bases, J lost 1 base, and 7 bases lay in between. CDR3 protein: CASSTGQNTEAFF. The CDR3 coding sequence is TGTGCCAGTAGTACCGGACAGAACACTGAAGCTTTCTTT.

The J gene is TRBJ2-7, the V gene TRBV11-3; 8 nucleotides align to TRBD2. After removal of 2 bases from V and 4 bases from J, the junction contained 1 base not matched to a gene. The CDR3 consists of 13 residues. CDR1 and CDR2 (germline): SGHNT, YENEEA. The CDR3 reads CASSLSGGYEQYF. The DNA of the CDR3 is TGTGCCAGCAGCTTATCGGGGGGGTACGAGCAGTACTTC.

V is TRBV7-9 and J is TRBJ2-1; D is perhaps TRBD2 (5 bases). In germline, CDR1 is SEHNR, CDR2 FQNEAQ (reference sequence). This CDR3 spans 12 amino acids. The V and J ends lost 3 bases and 7 bases respectively, with 7 bases between them. The CDR3 sequence: CASSFWENEQFF. The DNA of the CDR3 is TGTGCCAGCAGCTTCTGGGAGAATGAGCAGTTCTTC.

This chain connects TRBV7-2 to TRBJ2-3; 10 bases map to TRBD2. V lost 4 bases, J lost 5 bases, and 9 bases stayed unmatched. Germline CDR1 SGHTA, CDR2 FQGNSA. This CDR3 is 16 amino acids long. The CDR3 here is CASSSVGLATGDTQYF. For the CDR3, the DNA is TGTGCCAGCAGCTCTGTGGGACTAGCGACTGGAGATACGCAGTATTTT. The complete variable domain, with remaining parts taken from reference TRBV7-2 and TRBJ2-3, reads GAGVSQSPSNKVTEKGKDVELRCDPISGHTALYWYRQSLGQGLEFLIYFQGNSAPDKSGLPSDRFSAERTGGSVSTLTIQRTQQEDSAVYLCASSSVGLATGDTQYFGPGTRLTVL.

The rearrangement links TRBV27 to TRBJ1-5, with TRBD1 as a possible D gene (5 bases). The germline CDR1 and CDR2 sequences are MNHEY and SMNVEV (reference sequence). V was clipped by 6 bases and J by 3 bases, with 15 bases between them. This CDR3 has 15 residues. The CDR3 DNA sequence: TGTGCCAGCAGACCGGGACGGGGTTACAATCAGCCCCAGCATTTT. The encoded protein is CASRPGRGYNQPQHF.

With regard to this clone: This specimen includes other DNA sequences encoding the same CDR3. The chain carries TRBV28 and TRBJ2-7; no firm D call. With 4 bases removed from V and 4 bases from J, the gap between germline ends came to 5 bases. The length of the CDR3 is 11 residues. Germline assignment: CDR1 MDHEN and CDR2 SYDVKM. DNA of the CDR3: TGTGCCAGCAGTTGGGCTTACGAGCAGTACTTC. It translates to CASSWAYEQYF. Drawing the rest from reference TRBV28 and TRBJ2-7, the complete variable domain is DVKVTQSSRYLVKRTGEKVFLECVQDMDHENMFWYRQDPGLGLRLIYFSYDVKMKEKGDIPEGYSVSREKKERFSLILESASTNQTSMYLCASSWAYEQYFGPGTRLTVT.

The chain links TRBV7-2 to TRBJ2-7, with D perhaps TRBD1 or TRBD2 (5 bases each). Trimming stripped 4 bases from V and 13 bases from J, with 17 bases between. Looked up from germline, CDR1 is SGHTA and CDR2 is FQGNSA. The CDR3 covers 12 residues. The CDR3 bases are TGTGCCAGCAGCTCCGGGACCTCTCTTGTCTACTTC. Protein: CASSSGTSLVYF.

This chain connects TRBV30 to TRBJ2-3; D gene ambiguous. CDR1 and CDR2 (germline): GTSNPN, SVGIG (reference sequence). CDR3 length: 11 residues. Trimming took off 5 bases at V and 5 bases at J, with 8 bases between the two ends. CDR3 bases: TGTGCCTGGGGGCTGGGAGATACGCAGTATTTT. Translation: CAWGLGDTQYF.

The V and J genes are TRBV18 and TRBJ1-1; D is ambiguous. The CDR3 runs to 14 residues. CDR1 and CDR2 from the germline V gene are KGHSH and LQKENI. V was cut by 4 bases and J by 0 bases, with 9 bases left in between. The CDR3 nucleotides are TGTGCCAGCTCACTGGTCGGATTGAACACTGAAGCTTTCTTT. This sequence encodes CASSLVGLNTEAFF.

The rearrangement joins TRBV19 to TRBJ1-5; D is ambiguous. This CDR3 region has 11 residues. CDR1 LNHDA and CDR2 SQIVND come from the germline V gene (reference sequence). V lost 4 bases, J lost 8 bases, and 6 bases lay in between. CDR3: CASSNGEPQHF. CDR3 DNA sequence: TGTGCCAGTAGTAACGGAGAGCCCCAGCATTTT.

This sequence joins TRBV5-1 and TRBJ2-3; D is ambiguous. With 0 bases removed from V and 1 base from J, the gap between germline ends came to 9 bases. From germline, CDR1 is SGHRS and CDR2 YFSETQ. CDR3 size: 15 residues. The CDR3 reads CASSLEAARTDTQYF. For the CDR3, the DNA is TGCGCCAGCAGCTTGGAGGCAGCTCGCACAGATACGCAGTATTTT.

The V and J genes are TRBV7-2 and TRBJ2-1; D is perhaps TRBD2 (5 bases). V lost 1 base to trimming and J lost 3 bases, with 16 bases between them. Germline V lookup: CDR1 SGHTA, CDR2 FQGNSA. The CDR3 totals 17 residues. The CDR3 coding sequence is TGTGCCAGCAGCTTAGGCTTAGCGTCGGTTAACTACAATGAGCAGTTCTTC. Its protein is CASSLGLASVNYNEQFF.

The chain employs TRBV6-1 and TRBJ2-5, with 7 bases that match TRBD2. The germline V gene encodes CDR1 MNHNS and CDR2 SASEGT. This CDR3 comprises 14 residues. Trimming took 4 bases from V and 5 from J; bases not matched to a gene: 7. For the CDR3, the DNA is TGTGCCAGCAGTGGGTATAGCGGGCGGGAGACCCAGTACTTC. It encodes CASSGYSGRETQYF.

On this clone itself: At the DNA level, this CDR3 is encoded by other sequences in the same sample as well. The rearrangement uses TRBV9 and TRBJ1-1; D gene uncertain. The CDR3 runs to 14 residues. CDR1 and CDR2 from the germline V gene are SGDLS and YYNGEE. V lost 2 bases, J lost 0 bases, and 8 bases lay in between. CDR3 in DNA: TGTGCCAGCAGCGTCTCGGGCATGAACACTGAAGCTTTCTTT. Amino acid sequence: CASSVSGMNTEAFF.

V and J are TRBV18 and TRBJ2-7; 9 bases line up with TRBD2. Trimming cost V 2 bases and J 6 bases; bases outside gene matches: 11. This CDR3 is built from 16 residues. Germline V gene sequence: CDR1 KGHSH, CDR2 LQKENI. CDR3 DNA sequence: TGTGCCAGCTCACCAACCTTTGGGACTAGCCTAGGCGAGCAGTACTTC. It yields the protein CASSPTFGTSLGEQYF.

CDR3 residues: CASSYSRDRENYGYTF. CDR3 bases: TGTGCCAGCAGTTACTCGAGGGACAGGGAGAACTATGGCTACACCTTC. The chain links TRBV6-5 to TRBJ1-2, with 9 bases fitting TRBD1. Germline V lookup: CDR1 MNHEY, CDR2 SVGAGI. Losses at the gene ends were 0 bases for V and 2 bases for J; bases not matched to a gene: 4. The CDR3 extends over 16 amino acids.

The chain couples TRBV5-1 to TRBJ1-3, with 7 bases identical to TRBD1. CDR1 SGHRS and CDR2 YFSETQ come from the germline V gene. V shed 3 bases, J shed 4 bases, and the junction held 7 bases outside the gene matches. The CDR3 has 15 amino acids. DNA for the CDR3: TGCGCCAGCAGCTCCCTCGACAGGGCAGGAAACACCATATATTTT. This translates into CASSSLDRAGNTIYF.

The gene calls are TRBV29-1 and TRBJ2-3; no clear D. Germline CDR1 is SQVTM and CDR2 is ANQGSEA. With 3 bases removed from V and 5 bases from J, the gap between germline ends came to 18 bases. The CDR3 covers 15 residues. The CDR3 nucleotides read TGCAGCGTTGAGGAAAGGCGGTTGTTCGGAGATACGCAGTATTTT. Translating gives CSVEERRLFGDTQYF.

This clone was detected only once. The V call is TRBV19, the J call TRBJ1-4; 10 nucleotides agree with TRBD1. Looked up from germline, CDR1 is LNHDA and CDR2 is SQIVND (reference sequence). V gave up 5 bases and J gave up 7 bases; unmatched junction bases: 1. This CDR3 has 13 residues. CDR3 bases: TGTGCCAGTAGTGGACAGGGGGTTGAAAAACTGTTTTTT. It is translated as CASSGQGVEKLFF. Looking up the rest from reference TRBV19 and TRBJ1-4 gives the full variable domain: DGGITQSPKYLFRKEGQNVTLSCEQNLNHDAMYWYRQDPGQGLRLIYYSQIVNDFQKGDIAEGYSVSREKKESFPLTVTSAQKNPTAFYLCASSGQGVEKLFFGSGTQLSVL.